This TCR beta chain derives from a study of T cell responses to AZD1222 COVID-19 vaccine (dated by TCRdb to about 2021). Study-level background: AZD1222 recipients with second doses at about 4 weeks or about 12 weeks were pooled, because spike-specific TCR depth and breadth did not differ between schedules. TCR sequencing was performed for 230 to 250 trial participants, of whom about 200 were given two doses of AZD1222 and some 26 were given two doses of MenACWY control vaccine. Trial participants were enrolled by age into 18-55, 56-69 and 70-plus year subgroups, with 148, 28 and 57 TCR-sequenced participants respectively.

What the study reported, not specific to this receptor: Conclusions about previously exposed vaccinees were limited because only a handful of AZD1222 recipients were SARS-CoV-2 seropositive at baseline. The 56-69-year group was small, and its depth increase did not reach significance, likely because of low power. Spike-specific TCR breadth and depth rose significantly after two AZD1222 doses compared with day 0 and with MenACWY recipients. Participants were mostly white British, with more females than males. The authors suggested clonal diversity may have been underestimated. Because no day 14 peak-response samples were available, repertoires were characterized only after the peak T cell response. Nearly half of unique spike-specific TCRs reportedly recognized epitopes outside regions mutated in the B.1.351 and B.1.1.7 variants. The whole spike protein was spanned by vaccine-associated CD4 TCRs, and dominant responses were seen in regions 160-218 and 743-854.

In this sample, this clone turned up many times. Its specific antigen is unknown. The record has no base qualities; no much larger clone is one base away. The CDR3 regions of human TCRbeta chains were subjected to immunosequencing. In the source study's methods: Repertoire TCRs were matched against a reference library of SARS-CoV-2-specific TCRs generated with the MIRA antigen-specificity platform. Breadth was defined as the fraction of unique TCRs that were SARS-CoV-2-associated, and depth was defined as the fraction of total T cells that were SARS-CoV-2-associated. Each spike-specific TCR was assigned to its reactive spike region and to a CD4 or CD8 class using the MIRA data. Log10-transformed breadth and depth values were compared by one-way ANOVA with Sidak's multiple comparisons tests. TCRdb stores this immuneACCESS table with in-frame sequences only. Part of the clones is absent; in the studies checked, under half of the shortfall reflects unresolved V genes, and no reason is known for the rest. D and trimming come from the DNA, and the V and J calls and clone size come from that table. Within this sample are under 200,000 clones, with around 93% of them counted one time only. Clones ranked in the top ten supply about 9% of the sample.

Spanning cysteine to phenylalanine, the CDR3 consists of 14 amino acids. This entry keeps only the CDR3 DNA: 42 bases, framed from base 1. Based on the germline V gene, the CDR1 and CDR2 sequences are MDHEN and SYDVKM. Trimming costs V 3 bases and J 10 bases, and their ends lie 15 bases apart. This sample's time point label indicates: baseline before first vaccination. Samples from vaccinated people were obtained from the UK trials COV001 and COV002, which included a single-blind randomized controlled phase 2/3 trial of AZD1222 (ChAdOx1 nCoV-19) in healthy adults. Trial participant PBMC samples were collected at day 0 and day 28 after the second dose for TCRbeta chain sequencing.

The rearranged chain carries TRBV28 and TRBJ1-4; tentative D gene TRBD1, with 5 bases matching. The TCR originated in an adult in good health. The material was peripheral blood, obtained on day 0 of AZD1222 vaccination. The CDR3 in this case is CASSLGRAAGKLFF. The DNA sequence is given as TGTGCCAGCAGTTTGGGCAGGGCAGCAGGAAAACTGTTTTTT.